The clone carrying this T cell receptor (beta chain) was seen only a few times. The sample comes from a study of OX40 agonist ivuxolimab in advanced cancers. Across the whole study: Intravenous ivuxolimab at 0.01 to 10 mg/kg was given to patients every 2 weeks.

Sequencing used immunoSEQ multiplex PCR; TCRdb keeps in-frame clones, though not all of them. The sample has tens of thousands of clones, 83% seen once. This CDR3 region has 14 residues. With 4 bases removed from V and 4 bases from J, the gap between germline ends came to 13 bases. Per the germline V gene, CDR1 is SGHNT and CDR2 is YENEEA. This clonotype was obtained from an adult with an advanced solid tumor such as melanoma, head and neck, liver or kidney cancer. This chain connects TRBV11-3 to TRBJ2-5; D is perhaps TRBD1 (6 bases). The sample in question was CD4+ or CD8+ T cells sorted from blood, obtained in a trial of the OX40 agonist ivuxolimab. CDR3: CASSSGVLGETQYF. The CDR3 DNA reads TGTGCCAGCAGCTCAGGGGTCCTGGGAGAGACCCAGTACTTC. Using reference TRBV11-3 and TRBJ2-5 for the parts outside the CDR3, the full variable domain is EAGVVQSPRYKIIEKKQPVAFWCNPISGHNTLYWYLQNLGQGPELLIRYENEEAVDDSQLPKDRFSAERLKGVDSTLKIQPAELGDSAVYLCASSSGVLGETQYFGPGTRLLVL.